A selection of T cell receptor beta chains follows, all from one sample in a study of cytotoxic CD8 clonotypes in ibrutinib-treated CLL. Profiled with immunoSEQ multiplex PCR; TCRdb holds only in-frame clones, not every one. The data contain 200,000 or so clones, more than 70% of them singletons. Sequenced material: PBMCs, taken after 12 months of ibrutinib treatment. The receptors were sampled from a human donor with chronic lymphocytic leukemia. Both conserved end residues are part of each CDR3. D genes are given only for firm matches. Clone size appears in some rows only: once, few, many, or a class for an expanded clone.

cdr3_nt: TGTGCCAGCTCACCACAGACACCCCGTGAGGATCAGCCCCAGCATTTT
cdr3_aa: CASSPQTPREDQPQHF
v_call: TRBV18
j_call: TRBJ1-5
d_call: .
clone_size: .
cdr3_length: 16

cdr3_nt: TGTGCCAGCAGCGTAGTAGGCCAGGGCTCCAGATATGGCTACACCTTC
cdr3_aa: CASSVVGQGSRYGYTF
v_call: TRBV9
j_call: TRBJ1-2
d_call: .
clone_size: .
cdr3_length: 16

cdr3_nt: TGCAGCTCTCGAGCTCTCGGCACAGATACGCAGTATTTT
cdr3_aa: CSSRALGTDTQYF
v_call: TRBV29-1
j_call: TRBJ2-3
d_call: .
clone_size: .
cdr3_length: 13

cdr3_nt: TGTGCCAGCAGTTATATGAGTCTAGCGGGGATTTCGCAGTTCTTC
cdr3_aa: CASSYMSLAGISQFF
v_call: TRBV6-5
j_call: TRBJ2-1
d_call: TRBD2
clone_size: .
cdr3_length: 15

cdr3_nt: TGTGCCAGCAGTAGGGACAGGGAGTCCTACGAGCAGTACTTC
cdr3_aa: CASSRDRESYEQYF
v_call: TRBV2
j_call: TRBJ2-7
d_call: TRBD1
clone_size: .
cdr3_length: 14

cdr3_nt: TGTGCCAGCAGCTTAGGACAGGGACGAGACAATGAGCAGTTCTTC
cdr3_aa: CASSLGQGRDNEQFF
v_call: TRBV11-3
j_call: TRBJ2-1
d_call: TRBD1
clone_size: .
cdr3_length: 15

cdr3_nt: TGTGCCAGCAGCCTGGGAGGGACAGCTTTGAACACTGAAGCTTTCTTT
cdr3_aa: CASSLGGTALNTEAFF
v_call: TRBV7-3
j_call: TRBJ1-1
d_call: TRBD1
clone_size: .
cdr3_length: 16

cdr3_nt: TGCGCCAGCAGCCCGGACGCGGGGGGAGATACGCAGTATTTT
cdr3_aa: CASSPDAGGDTQYF
v_call: TRBV5-1
j_call: TRBJ2-3
d_call: TRBD2
clone_size: .
cdr3_length: 14

cdr3_nt: TGCGCCAGCAGCTTAGTTAGCTCCTACGAGCAGTACTTC
cdr3_aa: CASSLVSSYEQYF
v_call: TRBV5-1
j_call: TRBJ2-7
d_call: .
clone_size: .
cdr3_length: 13

cdr3_nt: TGTGCCAGCAGCACCGGGAGTTTGAACACCGGGGAGCTGTTTTTT
cdr3_aa: CASSTGSLNTGELFF
v_call: TRBV11-1
j_call: TRBJ2-2
d_call: .
clone_size: .
cdr3_length: 15

cdr3_nt: TGTGCCAGCAGGGGATCCGATTCCTACGAGCAGTACTTC
cdr3_aa: CASRGSDSYEQYF
v_call: TRBV14
j_call: TRBJ2-7
d_call: .
clone_size: .
cdr3_length: 13

cdr3_nt: TGTGCTAGCAGCTCCCGAGTCGGGGGGGAAGCTTTCTTT
cdr3_aa: CASSSRVGGEAFF
v_call: TRBV7-7
j_call: TRBJ1-1
d_call: .
clone_size: .
cdr3_length: 13

cdr3_nt: TGTGCCAGCAGCCGCGAAGGGTCCGACGAGCAGTACTTC
cdr3_aa: CASSREGSDEQYF
v_call: TRBV5-8
j_call: TRBJ2-7
d_call: .
clone_size: .
cdr3_length: 13

cdr3_nt: TGTGCCAGCAGTCCCCCCCAGCGGGCTGGCTCCTACAATGAGCAGTTCTTC
cdr3_aa: CASSPPQRAGSYNEQFF
v_call: TRBV25-1
j_call: TRBJ2-1
d_call: .
clone_size: .
cdr3_length: 17

cdr3_nt: TGCGCCAGCAGAAGTCCGGGACAGGCAGGATATGGCTACACCTTC
cdr3_aa: CASRSPGQAGYGYTF
v_call: TRBV5-1
j_call: TRBJ1-2
d_call: TRBD1
clone_size: .
cdr3_length: 15

cdr3_nt: TGCAGCGTTGTTAGGGTTTCTAACTATGGCTACACCTTC
cdr3_aa: CSVVRVSNYGYTF
v_call: TRBV29-1
j_call: TRBJ1-2
d_call: .
clone_size: .
cdr3_length: 13

cdr3_nt: TGCGCCAGCAGTGAAACGGGATCGTATGGCTACACCTTC
cdr3_aa: CASSETGSYGYTF
v_call: TRBV10-1
j_call: TRBJ1-2
d_call: .
clone_size: .
cdr3_length: 13

cdr3_nt: TGTGCCAGCAGTTTAGGCACCTATGGCTACACCTTC
cdr3_aa: CASSLGTYGYTF
v_call: TRBV28
j_call: TRBJ1-2
d_call: .
clone_size: .
cdr3_length: 12

cdr3_nt: TGTGCCAGCCTGGAGGGGGCAATCGACACCGGGGAGCTGTTTTTT
cdr3_aa: CASLEGAIDTGELFF
v_call: TRBV2
j_call: TRBJ2-2
d_call: .
clone_size: .
cdr3_length: 15

cdr3_nt: TGTGCCATCACCAGCCAGGGTGGAAACACCATATATTTT
cdr3_aa: CAITSQGGNTIYF
v_call: TRBV10-3
j_call: TRBJ1-3
d_call: .
clone_size: few
cdr3_length: 13

cdr3_nt: TGCAGCCTTCACTCGCATACGCAGTATTTT
cdr3_aa: CSLHSHTQYF
v_call: TRBV29-1
j_call: TRBJ2-3
d_call: .
clone_size: few
cdr3_length: 10

cdr3_nt: TGTGCCAGCAGGCCAACTACCCAGGGAGCTTTCTTT
cdr3_aa: CASRPTTQGAFF
v_call: TRBV6-5
j_call: TRBJ1-1
d_call: .
clone_size: few
cdr3_length: 12

cdr3_nt: TGTGCCAGCAGCCATTACCCCCCGGACAGACCGGATAGGCCCCAGCATTTT
cdr3_aa: CASSHYPPDRPDRPQHF
v_call: TRBV4-2
j_call: TRBJ1-5
d_call: .
clone_size: .
cdr3_length: 17

cdr3_nt: TGTGCCAGCAGCACGGAACTAGCGGCTAGCACAGATACGCAGTATTTT
cdr3_aa: CASSTELAASTDTQYF
v_call: TRBV25-1
j_call: TRBJ2-3
d_call: TRBD2
clone_size: .
cdr3_length: 16

cdr3_nt: TGTGCCAGCAGTCTCCAGGAGGGGGAAGCTTTCTTT
cdr3_aa: CASSLQEGEAFF
v_call: TRBV28
j_call: TRBJ1-1
d_call: .
clone_size: .
cdr3_length: 12

cdr3_nt: TGTGCCAGCTCACCGCGGGACAGGGTTGGCTATGGCTACACCTTC
cdr3_aa: CASSPRDRVGYGYTF
v_call: TRBV18
j_call: TRBJ1-2
d_call: TRBD1
clone_size: .
cdr3_length: 15

cdr3_nt: TGTGCCAGCAGCTTGGGGACGTTTGGGAAGACCCAGTACTTC
cdr3_aa: CASSLGTFGKTQYF
v_call: TRBV5-1
j_call: TRBJ2-5
d_call: .
clone_size: .
cdr3_length: 14

cdr3_nt: TGCGCCAGCAGCCAAAGGACAGGGGAAAACATTCAGTACTTC
cdr3_aa: CASSQRTGENIQYF
v_call: TRBV4-1
j_call: TRBJ2-4
d_call: TRBD1
clone_size: .
cdr3_length: 14

cdr3_nt: TGTGCCAGCAGGAAGGTGGGGGGGAATGAGCAGTTCTTC
cdr3_aa: CASRKVGGNEQFF
v_call: TRBV27
j_call: TRBJ2-1
d_call: TRBD2
clone_size: few
cdr3_length: 13

cdr3_nt: TGCACCAGCAGCCAAGATCTAGACCCCCGGGAGGGGGCCGGCAGCTCCTACAATGAGCAGTTCTTC
cdr3_aa: CTSSQDLDPREGAGSSYNEQFF
v_call: TRBV1
j_call: TRBJ2-1
d_call: .
clone_size: .
cdr3_length: 22

cdr3_nt: TGTGCCAGCAGCCAGGACAGGTTCCCTTTAGATGAGCAGTTCTTC
cdr3_aa: CASSQDRFPLDEQFF
v_call: TRBV2
j_call: TRBJ2-1
d_call: TRBD1
clone_size: .
cdr3_length: 15

cdr3_nt: TGTGCCAGTAAAGCTCAAATGAACACTGAAGCTTTCTTT
cdr3_aa: CASKAQMNTEAFF
v_call: TRBV7-2
j_call: TRBJ1-1
d_call: .
clone_size: .
cdr3_length: 13

cdr3_nt: TGCGCCAGCAGCTTGGCCGGGGTAGGAGCTTTCTTT
cdr3_aa: CASSLAGVGAFF
v_call: TRBV5-1
j_call: TRBJ1-1
d_call: .
clone_size: .
cdr3_length: 12

cdr3_nt: TGTGCCAGCAGTTCTGACAGGGGGCGCGATGGCTACACCTTC
cdr3_aa: CASSSDRGRDGYTF
v_call: TRBV5-5
j_call: TRBJ1-2
d_call: TRBD1
clone_size: few
cdr3_length: 14

cdr3_nt: TGCGCCAGCAGATTATCCGGGACACCGAGCGGGGAGCAGTACTTC
cdr3_aa: CASRLSGTPSGEQYF
v_call: TRBV10-2
j_call: TRBJ2-7
d_call: .
clone_size: .
cdr3_length: 15

cdr3_nt: TGTGCCAGCAGCCAAGAGGGGATAGGGGTCAACGAGCAGTACTTC
cdr3_aa: CASSQEGIGVNEQYF
v_call: TRBV4-2
j_call: TRBJ2-7
d_call: .
clone_size: .
cdr3_length: 15

cdr3_nt: TGTGCCAGCATGACAGGGGAAGGGTTTGGGACTGAAGCTTTCTTT
cdr3_aa: CASMTGEGFGTEAFF
v_call: TRBV28
j_call: TRBJ1-1
d_call: TRBD1
clone_size: .
cdr3_length: 15

cdr3_nt: TGTGCCAGTAGAGATGACAGGGCTGGAAACACCATATATTTT
cdr3_aa: CASRDDRAGNTIYF
v_call: TRBV19
j_call: TRBJ1-3
d_call: TRBD1
clone_size: .
cdr3_length: 14

cdr3_nt: TGCGCCACCCCGGGACTAGCGGGAAGGGGCGGGGAGCTGTTTTTT
cdr3_aa: CATPGLAGRGGELFF
v_call: TRBV10-1
j_call: TRBJ2-2
d_call: TRBD2
clone_size: few
cdr3_length: 15

cdr3_nt: TGTGCCAGCAGCCAAGCAAGCGGGACTTACACAGATACGCAGTATTTT
cdr3_aa: CASSQASGTYTDTQYF
v_call: TRBV4-2
j_call: TRBJ2-3
d_call: TRBD2
clone_size: .
cdr3_length: 16

cdr3_nt: TGTGCCAGCAGCTTTTACAGCGGCCTACAAGAGACCCAGTACTTC
cdr3_aa: CASSFYSGLQETQYF
v_call: TRBV7-3
j_call: TRBJ2-5
d_call: .
clone_size: once
cdr3_length: 15

cdr3_nt: TGCGCCAGCAGCCACACGACTACTTCCTATGGCTACACCTTC
cdr3_aa: CASSHTTTSYGYTF
v_call: TRBV5-1
j_call: TRBJ1-2
d_call: .
clone_size: .
cdr3_length: 14

cdr3_nt: TGTGCCAGCAGCTCCGGACAGGGCTACGAGCAGTACTTC
cdr3_aa: CASSSGQGYEQYF
v_call: TRBV5-6
j_call: TRBJ2-7
d_call: TRBD1
clone_size: .
cdr3_length: 13

cdr3_nt: TGCGCCAGCAGCTTGGTTGGGACTAGCGGGAATCCCCTTAAGCAGTTCTTC
cdr3_aa: CASSLVGTSGNPLKQFF
v_call: TRBV5-1
j_call: TRBJ2-1
d_call: TRBD2
clone_size: .
cdr3_length: 17

cdr3_nt: TGTGCCAGCAGCTTCAGGGTGACTAATGAAAAACTGTTTTTT
cdr3_aa: CASSFRVTNEKLFF
v_call: TRBV5-5
j_call: TRBJ1-4
d_call: .
clone_size: few
cdr3_length: 14

cdr3_nt: TGTGCCAGCAGTTACTCTAACGGGTGGTTCTTC
cdr3_aa: CASSYSNGWFF
v_call: TRBV6-5
j_call: TRBJ2-1
d_call: .
clone_size: .
cdr3_length: 11

cdr3_nt: TGTGCCAGCAGCTTGATGGGAGGGATGAGCGAGCAGTACTTC
cdr3_aa: CASSLMGGMSEQYF
v_call: TRBV6-5
j_call: TRBJ2-7
d_call: TRBD2
clone_size: .
cdr3_length: 14

cdr3_nt: TGCGCCAGCAGCAACCCTTCAGGGGGTGGTGAGCAGTTCTTC
cdr3_aa: CASSNPSGGGEQFF
v_call: TRBV5-1
j_call: TRBJ2-1
d_call: TRBD1
clone_size: few
cdr3_length: 14

cdr3_nt: TGTGCCAGCAGCCTCGGGACTAGCGCGGTTCCCGGGGAGCTGTTTTTT
cdr3_aa: CASSLGTSAVPGELFF
v_call: TRBV11-2
j_call: TRBJ2-2
d_call: TRBD2
clone_size: once
cdr3_length: 16

cdr3_nt: TGTGCCAGCTCACAGGGGGCGCAAATTACCGGGGAGCTGTTTTTT
cdr3_aa: CASSQGAQITGELFF
v_call: TRBV18
j_call: TRBJ2-2
d_call: TRBD1
clone_size: few
cdr3_length: 15

cdr3_nt: TGCGCCAGCAGCTTGGACACCTCTGGAAACACCATATATTTT
cdr3_aa: CASSLDTSGNTIYF
v_call: TRBV5-1
j_call: TRBJ1-3
d_call: .
clone_size: .
cdr3_length: 14

cdr3_nt: TGTGCCAGCAGTCCCGGATCCAAGACTAGCTCCGGCTGGTTCGGGACCCAGTACTTC
cdr3_aa: CASSPGSKTSSGWFGTQYF
v_call: TRBV27
j_call: TRBJ2-5
d_call: TRBD2
clone_size: .
cdr3_length: 19

cdr3_nt: TGCGCCAGCAGCTCGCCCGCAGGGGACTATGGCTACACCTTC
cdr3_aa: CASSSPAGDYGYTF
v_call: TRBV5-1
j_call: TRBJ1-2
d_call: .
clone_size: .
cdr3_length: 14

cdr3_nt: TGTGCCAGCAGTGGGGACCACAATGAGCAGTTCTTC
cdr3_aa: CASSGDHNEQFF
v_call: TRBV2
j_call: TRBJ2-1
d_call: .
clone_size: .
cdr3_length: 12